This T cell receptor (beta chain) was documented in a study of shared clonotypes between healthy human individuals. Sequencing used immunoSEQ multiplex PCR; TCRdb keeps in-frame clones, though not all of them. The repertoire has roughly 2.1 million clones, 85% to 95% of them found once; the top ten carry around 1.7%. CDR1 and CDR2 (germline): MNHNS, SASEGT. The V gene end was trimmed by 4 bases and the J gene end by 0 bases; junction bases not matched to a gene: 3. The CDR3 covers 16 residues. Selected positively for CCR7 and CD45RO-negative, naive CD8 cells excluded terminally differentiated effector memory CD45RA+ cells.

The source is a man aged 18 to 35 in good health. Some clones in this sample may be carry-over from other donors' samples. This chain uses TRBV6-1 with TRBJ2-7, with 13 bases matching TRBD2. The sample taken for sequencing was naive CD8+ T cells from PBMCs. CDR3 sequence (DNA): TGTGCCAGCAGTGGTTGGACTAGCGGGAGCTCCTACGAGCAGTACTTC. It yields the protein CASSGWTSGSSYEQYF.